The 6 T cell receptor beta chains presented below share a single source sample, sequenced in a study of human T cells and chemical hapten exposure. The time point denotes: healthy volunteer bleed at 6 weeks. Total RNA extraction was carried out from unfractionated whole blood. TCRdb reprocessed the RACE reads via MiXCR and lists one record per CDR3 protein. Found here are more than 75,000 distinct CDR3 sequences, 8.6% of them singletons; the top ten hold approximately 1.5%. The material sequenced was whole blood. The receptors come from a male donor in good health. Some clones in this sample may be carry-over from other donors' samples.

This clonotype was observed a few times. The chain employs TRBV4-2 and TRBJ2-3; D gene ambiguous. Germline assignment: CDR1 LGHNA and CDR2 YNFKEQ. This CDR3 comprises 15 residues. Trimming left V 1 base short and J 4 bases short, with 12 bases between. The CDR3 sequence: CASSQGHTRADTQYF. Written as DNA, the CDR3 is TGTGCCAGCAGCCAAGGTCACACCCGCGCAGATACGCAGTATTTT.

The rearrangement uses TRBV30 and TRBJ1-1; D not certain. In germline, CDR1 is GTSNPN, CDR2 SVGIG (reference sequence). The V end was cut by 4 bases, the J end by 11 bases, with 20 bases between. This CDR3 is 13 amino acids long. CDR3 sequence: CAWMPIGPGSAFF. The CDR3 DNA reads TGTGCCTGGATGCCGATTGGGCCCGGTTCGGCTTTCTTT.

The chain carries TRBV5-1 and TRBJ1-1; maybe TRBD1 (6 bases). The V end was cut by 0 bases, the J end by 5 bases, with 8 bases between. CDR3 size: 13 residues. Germline CDR1 SGHRS, CDR2 YFSETQ. The CDR3 here is CASSLEGVTEAFF. In DNA form, the CDR3 reads TGCGCCAGCAGCTTGGAGGGGGTTACTGAAGCTTTCTTT. Complete variable domain (other parts from reference TRBV5-1 and TRBJ1-1): KAGVTQTPRYLIKTRGQQVTLSCSPISGHRSVSWYQQTPGQGLQFLFEYFSETQRNKGNFPGRFSGRQFSNSRSEMNVSTLELGDSALYLCASSLEGVTEAFFGQGTRLTVV.

This clonotype was seen a few times. The J gene is TRBJ1-5, the V gene TRBV27, with D perhaps TRBD1 (5 bases). The CDR3 sequence is 15 residues long. In germline, CDR1 is MNHEY, CDR2 SMNVEV (reference sequence). Trimming cost V 2 bases and J 1 base, with 9 bases left between them. CDR3 DNA sequence: TGTGCCAGCAGTTTAACAGGTACCAGCAATCAGCCCCAGCATTTT. Translating it yields CASSLTGTSNQPQHF.

V and J are TRBV5-1 and TRBJ2-1, with D unclear. The ends were cut back, 5 bases at V and 4 bases at J, with 13 bases in the middle. The CDR3 covers 14 residues. CDR1 and CDR2 from the germline V gene are SGHRS and YFSETQ. The CDR3: CASRPEDGYNEQFF. Written as DNA, the CDR3 is TGCGCCAGCAGACCCGAGGACGGGTACAATGAGCAGTTCTTC.

Notes on this clonotype: An end of the junction does not agree with germline; a read error may underlie this. DNA of the CDR3: TGCAGTACTAGGAGTAGGGACACCTACGAGCAGTACTTC. It specifies CSTRSRDTYEQYF. V and J are TRBV20-1 and TRBJ2-7; D perhaps matches TRBD1 (6 bases). The CDR3 runs 13 residues. The germline V gene has CDR1 DFQATT and CDR2 SNEGSKA (reference sequence).